The 21 T cell receptor beta chains presented below share a single source sample, sequenced in a study of blood T cell repertoires in COVID-19. Profiling relied on immunoSEQ multiplex PCR, and the TCRdb table lists in-frame clones only, not all of them. The sample holds 100,000 or so clones, 70% to 90% seen once. Material for sequencing was peripheral blood. Receptor source: a woman in her thirties with acute or convalescent COVID-19.

This chain connects TRBV13 to TRBJ1-6; TRBD1 aligns across 10 bases. The CDR3 consists of 16 residues. Germline loops: CDR1 PRHDT, CDR2 FYEKMQ (reference sequence). The V gene end was trimmed by 2 bases and the J gene end by 9 bases; junction bases not matched to a gene: 7. The CDR3 coding sequence is TGTGCCAGCAGCTTAAGGGGGACAGGGGACGGTTCACCCCTCCACTTT. Translation gives CASSLRGTGDGSPLHF.

The chain carries TRBV19 and TRBJ1-2; D gene unclear. Germline lookup yields CDR1 LNHDA and CDR2 SQIVND (reference sequence). Between the trimmed V and J ends, which lost 4 bases and 4 bases, there was a span of 10 bases. This CDR3 has 13 amino acids. This chain's CDR3 is CASSTPGSYGYTF. The CDR3 DNA reads as TGTGCCAGTAGTACCCCGGGGTCCTATGGCTACACCTTC.

This clone was observed a handful of times. V usage is TRBV5-1 and J usage is TRBJ2-7; 7 nucleotides agree with TRBD1. Trimming removed 4 bases from V and 4 bases from J; junction bases left unmatched: 11. CDR1 SGHRS and CDR2 YFSETQ come from the germline V gene. This CDR3 has 15 residues. CDR3 loop: CASSLRQGSPYEQYF. In nucleotides, the CDR3 is TGCGCCAGCAGCCTCCGACAGGGATCCCCTTACGAGCAGTACTTC.

This clone came up once. The chain carries TRBV7-6 and TRBJ1-6; TRBD1 is a possible D gene (5 bases). With 5 bases removed from V and 0 bases from J, the gap between germline ends came to 11 bases. This CDR3 spans 16 amino acids. Germline values: CDR1 SGHVS, CDR2 FNYEAQ. DNA of the CDR3: TGTGCCAGCAGCCGGGGGGGAAGCTCCTATAATTCACCCCTCCACTTT. Amino acid sequence: CASSRGGSSYNSPLHF.

Here the CDR3 reads CSAPKGAGDTQYF. The CDR3 region has the DNA TGCAGCGCTCCCAAGGGGGCGGGGGATACGCAGTATTTT. The chain joins TRBV29-1 to TRBJ2-3; D is perhaps TRBD1 (7 bases). This CDR3 has 13 residues. CDR1 is SQVTM and CDR2 is ANQGSEA in the germline V gene. Trimming took off 7 bases at V and 6 bases at J, with 17 bases between the two ends.

The CDR3 loop is CASSSPGNKNTEAFF. In DNA, the CDR3 is TGTGCCAGCAGTTCCCCAGGGAATAAGAACACTGAAGCTTTCTTT. V gene TRBV6-5 combines with J gene TRBJ1-1; a possible D gene is TRBD1 (5 bases). Germline-derived CDR1 and CDR2 are MNHEY and SVGAGI. The CDR3 has 15 amino acids. Trimming removed 4 bases at V and 1 base at J, with 13 bases between.

The chain uses TRBV27 and TRBJ2-1; D is perhaps TRBD2 (6 bases). V dropped 5 bases and J dropped 16 bases, with 24 bases sitting between them. From germline, CDR1 is MNHEY and CDR2 SMNVEV (reference sequence). The CDR3 extends over 14 amino acids. The CDR3 protein is CASSLHSGRPREFF. CDR3 sequence (DNA): TGTGCCAGCAGTCTCCACTCGGGGAGGCCGCGGGAATTCTTC.

This clone was seen a handful of times. CDR3 in amino acids: CASSIAGAGYTF. DNA for the CDR3: TGTGCCAGTAGTATTGCGGGGGCAGGCTACACCTTC. The V call is TRBV19, the J call TRBJ1-2; TRBD1 might be the D (6 bases). With 3 bases removed from V and 8 bases from J, the gap between germline ends came to 10 bases. CDR1 LNHDA and CDR2 SQIVND come from the germline V gene (reference sequence). CDR3 length equals 12 residues.

This chain joins TRBV28 and TRBJ1-5, with D maybe TRBD1 (6 bases). V lost 5 bases, J lost 3 bases, and 11 bases lay in between. This CDR3 is built from 14 residues. CDR1 and CDR2 from the germline V gene are MDHEN and SYDVKM. The chain's CDR3 is CASSRGGNNQPQHF. CDR3 DNA: TGTGCCAGCAGTAGGGGGGGCAACAATCAGCCCCAGCATTTT.

This chain uses TRBV9 with TRBJ1-1, with no clear D. Per germline, CDR1 SGDLS and CDR2 YYNGEE. Trimming took off 3 bases at V and 3 bases at J, with 15 bases between the two ends. This CDR3 comprises 15 residues. This chain's CDR3 is CASSGIRSLDTEAFF. In DNA form, the CDR3 reads TGTGCCAGCAGCGGAATCCGGTCTCTGGACACTGAAGCTTTCTTT.

The rearrangement links TRBV4-1 to TRBJ2-7, with D tentatively TRBD1 (5 bases). Germline CDR1 reads MGHRA; CDR2 reads YSYEKL. Trimming cost V 0 bases and J 1 base, with 7 bases left between them. The CDR3 sequence is 14 residues long. CDR3 in amino acids: CASSQEPGSYEQYF. The CDR3 nucleotides are TGCGCCAGCAGCCAAGAGCCAGGGTCCTACGAGCAGTACTTC.

The gene calls are TRBV11-2 and TRBJ1-2; D might be TRBD1 (6 bases). Germline V CDR1 and CDR2: SGHAT, FQNNGV. Deletions cut 5 bases from V and 7 bases from J, with 14 bases between. The CDR3 extends over 13 amino acids. The CDR3 DNA reads as TGTGCCAGCAGCCCGGACAGAAATATTGGCTACACCTTC. Translated, it gives CASSPDRNIGYTF.

J is TRBJ1-1 and V is TRBV2; D call uncertain. The germline gives CDR1 SNHLY, CDR2 FYNNEI. Trimming took off 1 base at V and 1 base at J, with 10 bases between the two ends. The CDR3 contains 15 residues. Here the CDR3 DNA reads TGTGCCAGCAGTGAAGGCGGGATGGGGAACACTGAAGCTTTCTTT. This gives the protein CASSEGGMGNTEAFF.

This clone was counted a single time. The rearrangement uses TRBV6-5 and TRBJ1-1; D perhaps matches TRBD1 (6 bases). Looked up from germline, CDR1 is MNHEY and CDR2 is SVGAGI. This CDR3 contains 14 residues. With 2 bases removed from V and 5 bases from J, the gap between germline ends came to 12 bases. For the CDR3, the DNA is TGTGCCAGCAGTTACAGCAGGGGAAGGACTGAAGCTTTCTTT. Translation: CASSYSRGRTEAFF.

The chain recombines TRBV9 with TRBJ1-6; D perhaps matches TRBD1 (6 bases). The V and J ends lost 4 bases and 6 bases respectively, with 20 bases between them. The length of the CDR3 is 17 residues. Germline values: CDR1 SGDLS, CDR2 YYNGEE. CDR3 loop: CASSLRGEGQRNSPLHF. The CDR3 DNA follows: TGTGCCAGCAGCCTTAGGGGGGAGGGTCAGCGTAATTCACCCCTCCACTTT.

This clone has only one observation. The chain links TRBV28 to TRBJ1-5; tentatively, D is TRBD1 (5 bases). Germline assignment: CDR1 MDHEN and CDR2 SYDVKM. This CDR3 is 16 amino acids long. Trimming cost V 2 bases and J 4 bases, with 15 bases left between them. The CDR3 DNA follows: TGTGCCAGCAGTTTACAAGGGGCTAGTAGGAATCAGCCCCAGCATTTT. As protein: CASSLQGASRNQPQHF.

The chain recombines TRBV28 with TRBJ2-7; 7 bases line up with TRBD2. The J segment lost 2 bases and the V segment lost 2 bases, leaving 9 bases of the junction unmatched. The CDR3 loop spans 16 amino acids. Germline CDR1 reads MDHEN; CDR2 reads SYDVKM. CDR3 sequence: CASSLTDRGVAYEQYF. The CDR3 coding sequence is TGTGCCAGCAGTTTAACAGACCGGGGGGTAGCCTACGAGCAGTACTTC.

This clone showed up just a few times. This chain links TRBV19 with TRBJ1-1; no definite D call. The CDR3 runs to 16 residues. Germline V gives CDR1 LNHDA, CDR2 SQIVND (reference sequence). Trimming stripped 7 bases from V and 3 bases from J, with 21 bases between. The CDR3: CASTHRRSSWDTEAFF. In DNA, the CDR3 is TGTGCCAGTACCCATCGGAGGAGTAGTTGGGACACTGAAGCTTTCTTT.

This chain links TRBV18 with TRBJ1-4; possibly TRBD1 for D (6 bases). Trimming removed 5 bases at V and 8 bases at J, with 15 bases between. The germline CDR1 and CDR2 sequences are KGHSH and LQKENI. The CDR3 loop spans 14 amino acids. The CDR3 spells CASSSGSQGEKLFF. CDR3 DNA sequence: TGTGCCAGCTCATCGGGGTCGCAGGGGGAAAAACTGTTTTTT. Full variable domain (outside the CDR3, taken from reference TRBV18 and TRBJ1-4): NAGVMQNPRHLVRRRGQEARLRCSPMKGHSHVYWYRQLPEEGLKFMVYLQKENIIDESGMPKERFSAEFPKEGPSILRIQQVVRGDSAAYFCASSSGSQGEKLFFGSGTQLSVL.

This rearrangement joins TRBV10-3 to TRBJ2-1; TRBD2 aligns across 9 bases. The CDR3 runs 15 residues. The V and J ends lost 0 bases and 5 bases, in that order; junction bases with no gene match: 2. The germline CDR1 and CDR2 sequences are ENHRY and SYGVKD. CDR3 nucleotide sequence: TGTGCCATCAGTGAGTCCGCGGGGGGGAACAATGAGCAGTTCTTC. Amino acid sequence: CAISESAGGNNEQFF.

The chain is built from TRBV11-3 and TRBJ2-2; 7 bases fit TRBD2. J gave up 3 bases and V 3 bases, and 13 bases lay outside the gene matches. Germline CDR1 reads SGHNT; CDR2 reads YENEEA. The CDR3 runs 18 residues. DNA of the CDR3: TGTGCCAGCAGCTTTGGGAGGGCCAAGGCGTCGGACACCGGGGAGCTGTTTTTT. Protein sequence: CASSFGRAKASDTGELFF.